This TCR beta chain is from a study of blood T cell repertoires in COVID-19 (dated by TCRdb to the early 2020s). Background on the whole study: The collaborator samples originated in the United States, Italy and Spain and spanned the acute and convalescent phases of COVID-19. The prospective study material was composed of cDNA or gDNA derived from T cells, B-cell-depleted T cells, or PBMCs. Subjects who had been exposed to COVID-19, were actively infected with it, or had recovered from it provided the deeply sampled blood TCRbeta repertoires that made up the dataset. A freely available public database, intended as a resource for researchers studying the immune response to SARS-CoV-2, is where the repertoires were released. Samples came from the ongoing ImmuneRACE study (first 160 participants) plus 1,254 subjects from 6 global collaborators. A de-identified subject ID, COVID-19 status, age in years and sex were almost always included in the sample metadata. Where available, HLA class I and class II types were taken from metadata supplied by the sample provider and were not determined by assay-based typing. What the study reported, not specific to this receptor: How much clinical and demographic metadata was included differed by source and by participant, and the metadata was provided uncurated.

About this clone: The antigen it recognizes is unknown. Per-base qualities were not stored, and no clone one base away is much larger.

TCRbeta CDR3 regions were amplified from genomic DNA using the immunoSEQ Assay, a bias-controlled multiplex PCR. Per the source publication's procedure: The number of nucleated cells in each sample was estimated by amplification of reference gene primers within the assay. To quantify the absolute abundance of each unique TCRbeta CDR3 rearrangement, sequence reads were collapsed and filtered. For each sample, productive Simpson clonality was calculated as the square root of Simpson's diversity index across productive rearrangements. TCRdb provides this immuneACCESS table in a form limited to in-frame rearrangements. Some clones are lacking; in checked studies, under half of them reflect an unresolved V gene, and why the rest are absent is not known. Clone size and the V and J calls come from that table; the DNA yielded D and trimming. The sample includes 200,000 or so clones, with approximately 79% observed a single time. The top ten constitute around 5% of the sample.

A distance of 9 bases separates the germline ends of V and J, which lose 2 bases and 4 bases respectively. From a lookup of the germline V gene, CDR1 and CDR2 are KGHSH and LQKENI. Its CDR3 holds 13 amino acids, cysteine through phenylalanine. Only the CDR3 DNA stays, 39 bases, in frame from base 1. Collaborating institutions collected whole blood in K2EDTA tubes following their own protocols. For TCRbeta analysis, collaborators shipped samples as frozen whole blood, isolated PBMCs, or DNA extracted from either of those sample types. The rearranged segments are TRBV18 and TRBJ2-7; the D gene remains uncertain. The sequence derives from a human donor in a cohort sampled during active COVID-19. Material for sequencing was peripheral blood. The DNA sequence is TGTGCCAGCTCACCAGGGCCCCAGTACGAGCAGTACTTC. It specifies CASSPGPQYEQYF.